A selection of T cell receptor beta chains follows, all from one sample in a study of cytomegalovirus exposure and HLA in healthy donors. Sequenced by immunoSEQ multiplex PCR; TCRdb stores in-frame clones only, minus some. The sample has about 130,000 clones; 65% to 85% are singletons. Material for sequencing was PBMCs. The receptors originated from a male donor in good health and CMV-seronegative. Both conserved end residues are part of each CDR3. Fields, in order: clone size, J gene, D gene, V gene, CDR3 protein, CDR3 DNA. The D gene is left open where the match is weak. Some rows have no size entry. The others give once, few or many, or a class for an expanded clone.

>once|TRBJ2-7|-|TRBV7-9
CASSLRSGGLHEQYF
TGTGCCAGCAGCTTAAGGTCGGGCGGGCTCCACGAGCAGTACTTC
>-|TRBJ2-3|-|TRBV18
CASSPFGPGGTDTQYF
-
>-|TRBJ2-7|-|TRBV5-1
CASRHSGSSYEQYF
TGCGCCAGCAGACACAGCGGAAGCTCCTACGAGCAGTACTTC
>-|TRBJ1-5|-|TRBV13
CASSTENQPQHF
TGTGCCAGCAGCACCGAGAACCAGCCCCAGCATTTT
>-|TRBJ2-3|-|TRBV7-3
CASSYTADTQYF
TGTGCCAGCAGTTATACAGCAGATACGCAGTATTTT
>-|TRBJ2-1|TRBD2|TRBV5-1
CASSSRLAGVVNEQFF
TGCGCCAGCAGCTCAAGACTAGCGGGAGTTGTCAATGAGCAGTTCTTC
>once|TRBJ1-2|-|TRBV10-3
CAISEIVGRSGGYTF
TGTGCCATCAGTGAGATTGTTGGCAGGTCGGGAGGCTACACCTTC
>-|TRBJ2-7|-|TRBV7-2
CASSVTGLYEQYF
TGTGCCAGCAGCGTAACAGGGTTATACGAGCAGTACTTC
>-|TRBJ2-1|TRBD2|TRBV6-6
CASSSPGLATYNEQFF
TGTGCCAGCAGTTCTCCGGGACTAGCCACCTACAATGAGCAGTTCTTC
>few|TRBJ2-3|-|TRBV20-1
CSATVGKTQYF
TGCAGTGCCACAGTCGGTAAAACGCAGTATTTT
>-|TRBJ1-6|-|TRBV27
CASSFSTSPLHF
TGTGCCAGCAGTTTTAGCACCTCACCCCTCCACTTT
>-|TRBJ1-3|TRBD1|TRBV6-5
CASSSPGQGNTIYF
TGTGCCAGCAGTTCTCCGGGACAGGGGAACACCATATATTTT
>-|TRBJ1-4|TRBD1|TRBV7-6
CASSLGSGDRGREKLFF
TGTGCCAGCAGCTTAGGGTCAGGTGACAGGGGGCGTGAAAAACTGTTTTTT
>-|TRBJ1-2|TRBD1|TRBV10-3
CAITALEQGAGGYTF
TGTGCCATCACGGCCTTGGAACAGGGGGCCGGTGGCTACACCTTC
>few|TRBJ2-7|TRBD2|TRBV9
CASSPSGTAYEQYF
TGTGCCAGCAGCCCTAGCGGGACCGCCTACGAGCAGTACTTC
>-|TRBJ2-1|TRBD2|TRBV5-1
CASTTRPSGSHNEQFF
TGCGCCAGCACCACACGCCCTAGCGGATCTCACAATGAGCAGTTCTTC
>-|TRBJ2-5|TRBD1|TRBV29-1
CSVVLFTGGRGETQYF
TGCAGCGTTGTTTTGTTTACAGGGGGGAGAGGAGAGACCCAGTACTTC
>-|TRBJ1-1|TRBD1|TRBV10-2
CASSEQGGTEAFF
TGCGCCAGCAGTGAGCAGGGGGGCACTGAAGCTTTCTTT
>-|TRBJ2-1|TRBD2|TRBV6-4
CASSSGGEGYNEQFF
TGTGCCAGCAGTTCGGGGGGAGAAGGTTACAATGAGCAGTTCTTC
>-|TRBJ1-6|-|TRBV28
CASMGQGYNSPLHF
TGTGCCAGCATGGGGCAGGGGTATAATTCACCCCTCCACTTT
>-|TRBJ2-7|TRBD2|TRBV6-5
CASSFIPGLAAYEQYF
TGTGCCAGCAGTTTCATACCGGGACTAGCGGCCTACGAGCAGTACTTC
>-|TRBJ2-7|-|TRBV4-2
CASSQGLAASSYEQYF
TGTGCCAGCAGCCAAGGATTGGCGGCCTCCTCCTACGAGCAGTACTTC
>-|TRBJ2-1|-|TRBV11-2
CASGWGDNEQFF
TGTGCCAGCGGCTGGGGGGACAATGAGCAGTTCTTC
>-|TRBJ2-2|TRBD1|TRBV4-1
CASSPRGTGGNTGELFF
TGCGCCAGCAGCCCCAGGGGGACAGGGGGCAACACCGGGGAGCTGTTTTTT
>-|TRBJ2-5|-|TRBV2
CASSARTEETQYF
TGTGCCAGCAGTGCCCGGACAGAAGAGACCCAGTACTTC
>-|TRBJ1-2|-|TRBV2
CASSVGDGYTF
TGTGCCAGCAGTGTGGGCGATGGCTACACCTTC
>once|TRBJ2-7|TRBD1|TRBV9
CASSVQGAQLDEQYF
TGTGCCAGCAGCGTACAGGGGGCGCAATTGGACGAGCAGTACTTC
>-|TRBJ2-7|-|TRBV23-1
CASSQSRQESGAGFVEQYF
TGCGCCAGCAGTCAATCCAGACAGGAGTCTGGAGCGGGATTCGTCGAACAGTACTTC
>-|TRBJ1-5|-|TRBV19
CASSIKQGPQPQHF
TGTGCCAGTAGTATCAAACAGGGCCCCCAGCCCCAGCATTTT
>-|TRBJ1-1|-|TRBV7-9
CASSLVANTEAFF
TGTGCCAGCAGCTTAGTGGCGAACACTGAAGCTTTCTTT
>-|TRBJ1-1|TRBD1|TRBV6-5
CASSLRTGGVVAFF
TGTGCCAGCAGCCTGAGGACAGGGGGCGTCGTGGCTTTCTTT
>-|TRBJ2-7|TRBD1|TRBV5-8
CASSLSGTVATYEQYF
TGTGCCAGCAGCCTCTCCGGGACAGTGGCTACCTACGAGCAGTACTTC
>-|TRBJ1-5|-|TRBV7-9
CSSSWGTGGWGQPQHF
TGTTCCAGCAGCTGGGGTACGGGGGGCTGGGGTCAGCCCCAGCATTTT
>-|TRBJ1-3|-|TRBV6-1
CASREGLAGNTIYF
TGTGCCAGCAGGGAAGGACTGGCTGGAAACACCATATATTTT
>-|TRBJ2-5|-|TRBV6-5
CASSYDSSGLETQYF
TGTGCCAGCAGTTACGACTCAAGCGGTCTGGAGACCCAGTACTTC
>-|TRBJ2-7|TRBD2|TRBV9
CASSPRTSDPYEQYF
TGTGCCAGCAGCCCAAGGACTAGCGATCCCTACGAGCAGTACTTC
>-|TRBJ2-7|-|TRBV11-2
CASSPQGLIGHEQYF
TGTGCCAGCAGCCCCCAAGGACTAATCGGCCACGAGCAGTACTTC
>-|TRBJ2-3|-|TRBV10-1
CASSETANTQYF
TGCGCCAGCAGTGAGACAGCCAATACGCAGTATTTT
>-|TRBJ2-4|-|TRBV6-6
CASSYGPGPRQDIQYF
TGTGCCAGCAGTTATGGGCCGGGACCCCGACAGGACATTCAGTACTTC
>-|TRBJ2-7|-|TRBV5-6
CASILAGSYEQYF
TGTGCCAGCATTTTAGCCGGCTCCTACGAGCAGTACTTC
>-|TRBJ2-2|-|TRBV27
CASSSSGINTGELFF
TGTGCCAGCAGTTCATCCGGGATTAACACCGGGGAGCTGTTTTTT
>-|TRBJ2-7|-|TRBV4-3
CASSPSGQGGAYEQYF
TGCGCCAGCAGCCCCTCCGGACAGGGAGGGGCCTACGAGCAGTACTTC
>-|TRBJ2-3|TRBD2|TRBV11-2
CASSQGLAGGTDTQYF
TGTGCCAGCAGCCAGGGGCTAGCGGGAGGGACAGATACGCAGTATTTT
>-|TRBJ1-5|TRBD1|TRBV15
CATSRGQGALSNQPQHF
TGTGCCACCAGCAGAGGTCAGGGGGCGCTTAGCAATCAGCCCCAGCATTTT
>-|TRBJ2-5|TRBD2|TRBV14
CASSRGRLAETQYF
TGTGCCAGCAGCCGAGGGAGACTAGCTGAGACCCAGTACTTC